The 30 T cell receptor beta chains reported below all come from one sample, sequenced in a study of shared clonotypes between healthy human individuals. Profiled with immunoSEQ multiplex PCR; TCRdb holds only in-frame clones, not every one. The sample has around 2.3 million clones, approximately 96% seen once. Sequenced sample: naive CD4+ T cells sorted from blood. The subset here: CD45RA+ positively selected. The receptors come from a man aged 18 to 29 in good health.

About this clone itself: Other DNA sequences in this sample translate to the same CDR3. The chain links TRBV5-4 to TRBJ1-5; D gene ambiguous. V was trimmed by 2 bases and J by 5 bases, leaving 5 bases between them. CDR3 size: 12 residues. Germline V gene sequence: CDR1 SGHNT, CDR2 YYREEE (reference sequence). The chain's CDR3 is CASSFGDQPQHF. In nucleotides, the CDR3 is TGTGCCAGCAGCTTTGGGGATCAGCCCCAGCATTTT.

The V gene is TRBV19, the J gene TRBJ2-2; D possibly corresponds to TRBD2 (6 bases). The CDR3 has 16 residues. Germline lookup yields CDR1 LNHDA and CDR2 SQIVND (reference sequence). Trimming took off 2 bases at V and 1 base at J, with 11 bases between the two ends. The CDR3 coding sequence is TGTGCCAGTAGTATATCGGGACTCCGGAACACCGGGGAGCTGTTTTTT. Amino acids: CASSISGLRNTGELFF.

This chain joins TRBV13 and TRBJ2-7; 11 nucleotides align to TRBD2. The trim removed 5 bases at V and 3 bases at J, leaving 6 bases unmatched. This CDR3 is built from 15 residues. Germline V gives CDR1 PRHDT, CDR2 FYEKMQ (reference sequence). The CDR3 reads CASSPGLAENYEQYF. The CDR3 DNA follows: TGTGCCAGCAGCCCGGGACTAGCGGAAAACTACGAGCAGTACTTC.

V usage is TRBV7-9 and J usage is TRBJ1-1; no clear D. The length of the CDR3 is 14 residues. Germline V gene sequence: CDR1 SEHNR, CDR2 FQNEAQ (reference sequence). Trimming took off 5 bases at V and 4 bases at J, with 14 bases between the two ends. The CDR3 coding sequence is TGTGCCAGCAGCGTAACGAGAGGAGGCACTGAAGCTTTCTTT. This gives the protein CASSVTRGGTEAFF.

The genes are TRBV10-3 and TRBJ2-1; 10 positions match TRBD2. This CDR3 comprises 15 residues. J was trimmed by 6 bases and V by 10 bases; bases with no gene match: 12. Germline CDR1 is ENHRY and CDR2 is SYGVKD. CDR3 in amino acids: CATVGLASGSNEQFF. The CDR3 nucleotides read TGTGCCACCGTGGGGTTAGCTAGCGGGAGCAATGAGCAGTTCTTC.

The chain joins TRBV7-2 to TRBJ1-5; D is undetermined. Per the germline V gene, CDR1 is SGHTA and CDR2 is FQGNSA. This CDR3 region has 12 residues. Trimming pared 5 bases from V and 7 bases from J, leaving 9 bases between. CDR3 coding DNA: TGTGCCAGCAGCCGGTGGTTGCAGCCCCAGCATTTT. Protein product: CASSRWLQPQHF.

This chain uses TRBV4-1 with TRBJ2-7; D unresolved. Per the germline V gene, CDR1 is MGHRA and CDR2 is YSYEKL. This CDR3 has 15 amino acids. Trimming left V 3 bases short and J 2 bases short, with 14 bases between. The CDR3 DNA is TGCGCCAGCAGCCAGCCGGGCCAACTTACCTACGAGCAGTACTTC. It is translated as CASSQPGQLTYEQYF.

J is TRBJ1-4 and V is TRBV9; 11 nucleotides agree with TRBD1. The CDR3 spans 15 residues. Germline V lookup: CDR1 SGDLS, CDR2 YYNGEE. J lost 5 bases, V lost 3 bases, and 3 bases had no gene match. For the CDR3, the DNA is TGTGCCAGCAGCGAGGGGACAGGGGGGAATGAAAAACTGTTTTTT. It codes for CASSEGTGGNEKLFF.

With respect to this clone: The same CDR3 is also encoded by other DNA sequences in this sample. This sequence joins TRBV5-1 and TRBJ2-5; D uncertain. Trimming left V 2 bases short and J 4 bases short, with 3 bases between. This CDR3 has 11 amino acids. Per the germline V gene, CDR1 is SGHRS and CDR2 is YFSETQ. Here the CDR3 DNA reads TGCGCCAGCAGCTTATCAGAGACCCAGTACTTC. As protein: CASSLSETQYF.

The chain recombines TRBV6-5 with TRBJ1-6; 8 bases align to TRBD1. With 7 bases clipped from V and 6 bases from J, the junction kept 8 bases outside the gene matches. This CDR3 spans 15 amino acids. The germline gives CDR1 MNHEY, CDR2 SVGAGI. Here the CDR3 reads CASNRDRGGNSPLHF. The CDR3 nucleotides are TGTGCCAGCAATCGAGACAGGGGCGGTAATTCACCCCTCCACTTT.

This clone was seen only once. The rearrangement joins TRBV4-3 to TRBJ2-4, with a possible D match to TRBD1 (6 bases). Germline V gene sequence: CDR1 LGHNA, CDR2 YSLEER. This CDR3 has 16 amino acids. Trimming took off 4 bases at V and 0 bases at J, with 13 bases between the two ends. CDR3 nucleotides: TGCGCCAGCAGCCGAGACTTGACAGGAGCCAAAAACATTCAGTACTTC. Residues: CASSRDLTGAKNIQYF.

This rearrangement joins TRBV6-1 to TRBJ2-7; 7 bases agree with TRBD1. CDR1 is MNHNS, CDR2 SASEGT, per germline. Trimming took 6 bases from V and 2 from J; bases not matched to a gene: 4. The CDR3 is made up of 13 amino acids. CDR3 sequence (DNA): TGTGCCAGCAGGGCTCAGGGGGCCTACGAGCAGTACTTC. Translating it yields CASRAQGAYEQYF.

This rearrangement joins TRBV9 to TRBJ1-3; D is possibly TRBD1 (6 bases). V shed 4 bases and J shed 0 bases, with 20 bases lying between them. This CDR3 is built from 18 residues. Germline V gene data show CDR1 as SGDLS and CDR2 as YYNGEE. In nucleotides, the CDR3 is TGTGCCAGCAGCTCTCCGGACAGCACCACCCTCTCTGGAAACACCATATATTTT. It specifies CASSSPDSTTLSGNTIYF.

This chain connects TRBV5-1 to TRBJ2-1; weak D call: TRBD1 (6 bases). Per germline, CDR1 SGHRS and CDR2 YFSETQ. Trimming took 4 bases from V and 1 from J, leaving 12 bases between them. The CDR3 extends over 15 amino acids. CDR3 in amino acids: CASSAIGGSYNEQFF. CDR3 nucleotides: TGCGCCAGCAGCGCGATAGGGGGTTCCTACAATGAGCAGTTCTTC.

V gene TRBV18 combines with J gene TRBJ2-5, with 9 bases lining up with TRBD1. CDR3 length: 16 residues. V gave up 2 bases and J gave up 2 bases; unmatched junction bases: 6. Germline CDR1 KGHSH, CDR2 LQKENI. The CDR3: CASSPLGQGIQETQYF. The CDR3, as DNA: TGTGCCAGCTCACCATTAGGACAGGGGATACAAGAGACCCAGTACTTC.

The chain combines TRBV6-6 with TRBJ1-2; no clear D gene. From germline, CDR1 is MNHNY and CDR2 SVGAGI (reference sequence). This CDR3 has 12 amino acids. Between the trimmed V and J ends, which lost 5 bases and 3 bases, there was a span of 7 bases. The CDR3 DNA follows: TGTGCCAGCAGTCCCCAGTACTATGGCTACACCTTC. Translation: CASSPQYYGYTF.

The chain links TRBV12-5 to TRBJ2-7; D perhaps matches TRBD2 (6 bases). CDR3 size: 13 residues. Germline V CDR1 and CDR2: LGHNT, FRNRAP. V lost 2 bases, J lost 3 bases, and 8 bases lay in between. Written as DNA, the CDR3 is TGTGCTAGTGGTTTGACTAGCTACTACGAGCAGTACTTC. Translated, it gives CASGLTSYYEQYF.

The CDR3 loop reads CASSMGMDREYNEQFF. CDR3 DNA: TGTGCCAGTAGTATGGGGATGGACAGGGAATACAATGAGCAGTTCTTC. J is TRBJ2-1 and V is TRBV19, with TRBD1 identical over 8 bases. There are 16 residues in the CDR3. Germline V gives CDR1 LNHDA, CDR2 SQIVND (reference sequence). J was trimmed by 4 bases and V by 3 bases; bases with no gene match: 8. Full variable domain (remainder filled in from reference TRBV19 and TRBJ2-1): DGGITQSPKYLFRKEGQNVTLSCEQNLNHDAMYWYRQDPGQGLRLIYYSQIVNDFQKGDIAEGYSVSREKKESFPLTVTSAQKNPTAFYLCASSMGMDREYNEQFFGPGTRLTVL.

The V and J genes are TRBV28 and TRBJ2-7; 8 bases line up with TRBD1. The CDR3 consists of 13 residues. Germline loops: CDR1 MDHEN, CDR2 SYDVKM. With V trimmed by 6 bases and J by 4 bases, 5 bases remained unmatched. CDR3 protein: CASRNRGRYEQYF. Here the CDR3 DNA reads TGTGCCAGCAGAAACAGGGGGAGATACGAGCAGTACTTC.

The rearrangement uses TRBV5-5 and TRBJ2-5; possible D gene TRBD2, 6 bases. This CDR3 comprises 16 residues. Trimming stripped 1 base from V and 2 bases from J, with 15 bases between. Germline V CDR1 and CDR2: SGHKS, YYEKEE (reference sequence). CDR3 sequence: CASSLYAGLGQETQYF. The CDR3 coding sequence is TGTGCCAGCAGCTTGTACGCGGGGTTGGGACAAGAGACCCAGTACTTC.

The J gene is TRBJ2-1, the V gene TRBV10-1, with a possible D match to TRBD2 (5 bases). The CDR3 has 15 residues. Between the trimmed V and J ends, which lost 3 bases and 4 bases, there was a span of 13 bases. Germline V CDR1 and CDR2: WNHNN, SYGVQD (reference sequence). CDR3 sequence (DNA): TGCGCCAGCAGTGATGGAGCGGTCGGATACAATGAGCAGTTCTTC. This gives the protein CASSDGAVGYNEQFF.

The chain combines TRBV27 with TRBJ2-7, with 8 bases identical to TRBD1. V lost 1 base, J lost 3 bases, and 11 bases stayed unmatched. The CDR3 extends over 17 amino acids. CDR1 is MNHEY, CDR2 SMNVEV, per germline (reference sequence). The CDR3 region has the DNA TGTGCCAGCAGTTTATTCCGGACAGGGAAATATTACTACGAGCAGTACTTC. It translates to CASSLFRTGKYYYEQYF.

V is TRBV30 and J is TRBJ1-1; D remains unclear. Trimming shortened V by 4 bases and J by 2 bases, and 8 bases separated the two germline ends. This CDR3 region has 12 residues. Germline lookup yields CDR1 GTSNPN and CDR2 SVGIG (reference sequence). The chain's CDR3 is CAWILFNTEAFF. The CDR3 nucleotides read TGTGCCTGGATTCTATTTAACACTGAAGCTTTCTTT.

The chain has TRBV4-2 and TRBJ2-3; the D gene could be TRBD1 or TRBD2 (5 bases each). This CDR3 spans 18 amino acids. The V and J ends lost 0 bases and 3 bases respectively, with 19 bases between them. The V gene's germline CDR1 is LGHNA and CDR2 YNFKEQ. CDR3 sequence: CASSQDTVEGFLTDTQYF. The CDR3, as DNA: TGTGCCAGCAGCCAAGATACGGTAGAGGGGTTTTTGACAGATACGCAGTATTTT.

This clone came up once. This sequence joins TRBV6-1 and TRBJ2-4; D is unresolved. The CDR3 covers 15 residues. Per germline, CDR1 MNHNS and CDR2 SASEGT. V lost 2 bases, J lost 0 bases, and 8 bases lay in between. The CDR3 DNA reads TGTGCCAGCAGTGAACGAGTGCTAGCCAAAAACATTCAGTACTTC. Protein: CASSERVLAKNIQYF.

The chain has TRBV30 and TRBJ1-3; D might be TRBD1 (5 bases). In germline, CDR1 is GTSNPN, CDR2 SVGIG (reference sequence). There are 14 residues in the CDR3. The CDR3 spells CAINGAYSGNTIYF. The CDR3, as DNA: TGTGCGATAAATGGGGCCTACAGCGGAAACACCATATATTTT.

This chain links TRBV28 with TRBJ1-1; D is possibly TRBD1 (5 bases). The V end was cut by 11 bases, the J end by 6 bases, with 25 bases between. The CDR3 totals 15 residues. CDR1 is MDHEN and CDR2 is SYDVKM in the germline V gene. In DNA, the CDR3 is TGTGCCTCCGCCCGGGGGTGGGCCGGAGGCCCTGAAGCTTTCTTT. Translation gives CASARGWAGGPEAFF.

CDR3 coding DNA: TGTGCCTGGAGTGTAAAGGTTGGAGGGACCACTGAAGCTTTCTTT. It yields the protein CAWSVKVGGTTEAFF. The chain combines TRBV30 with TRBJ1-1; possible D gene TRBD1, 5 bases. Trimming took 0 bases from V and 4 from J, leaving 15 bases between them. Germline V gene sequence: CDR1 GTSNPN, CDR2 SVGIG (reference sequence). The CDR3 spans 15 residues. The full variable domain, completed using reference TRBV30 and TRBJ1-1, is SQTIHQWPATLVQPVGSPLSLECTVEGTSNPNLYWYRQAAGRGLQLLFYSVGIGQISSEVPQNLSASRPQDRQFILSSKKLLLSDSGFYLCAWSVKVGGTTEAFFGQGTRLTVV.

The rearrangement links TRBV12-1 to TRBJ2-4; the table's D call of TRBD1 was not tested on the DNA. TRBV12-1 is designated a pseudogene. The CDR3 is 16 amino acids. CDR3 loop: CASSLWAGSSKNIQYF. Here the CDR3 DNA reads TGTGCCAGCAGCTTGTGGGCAGGAAGTTCCAAAAACATTCAGTACTTC.

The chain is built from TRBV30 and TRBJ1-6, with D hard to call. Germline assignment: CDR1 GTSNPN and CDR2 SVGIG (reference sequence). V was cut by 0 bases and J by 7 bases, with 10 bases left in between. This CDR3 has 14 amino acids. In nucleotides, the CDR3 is TGTGCCTGGAGTGTACCAGGTGGGAATTCACCCCTCCACTTT. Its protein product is CAWSVPGGNSPLHF.